A selection of T cell receptor beta chains follows, all from one sample in a study of blood T cell repertoires in COVID-19. Profiled with immunoSEQ multiplex PCR; TCRdb holds only in-frame clones, not every one. The sample has more than 150,000 clones, 80% seen once. The source material was PBMCs or T cells enriched from blood (not recorded which). The receptors were gathered from a man in his sixties who had been exposed to COVID-19. Each CDR3 is given with its conserved first and last residue. The D gene is left open where the match is weak. The listing skips clone size in some rows; elsewhere it reads once, few, many or a size class.

J | D | size | V | DNA | CDR3
TRBJ2-5 | TRBD2 | once | TRBV4-3 | TGCGCCAGCAGCCAAGACTGGACTAGCCAAGAGACCCAGTACTTC | CASSQDWTSQETQYF
TRBJ1-6 | TRBD1 | few | TRBV11-2 | TGTGCCAGCAGCCCAGGGACAGCGGTAAATTCACCCCTCCACTTT | CASSPGTAVNSPLHF
TRBJ1-2 | TRBD1 | - | TRBV29-1 | TGCAGCGTCCTTATCGGCCAGACAGGGTGGAATGGCTACACCTTC | CSVLIGQTGWNGYTF
TRBJ1-3 | - | - | TRBV12-3/TRBV12-4 | TGTGCCAGCAGTTTAGCCGGGGGGAACACCATATATTTT | CASSLAGGNTIYF
TRBJ2-2 | TRBD2 | - | TRBV7-2 | TGTGCCAGCAGCTTAGCCCGAGTCAGCGGGGCGAACACCGGGGAGCTGTTTTTT | CASSLARVSGANTGELFF
TRBJ1-1 | - | - | TRBV5-1 | TGCGCCAGCAGCTTGTACTCCGCCTCCGTGAACACTGAAGCTTTCTTT | CASSLYSASVNTEAFF
TRBJ2-5 | - | - | TRBV7-2 | TGTGCCAGCAGCCCCGGTACCGGGCAAGAGACCCAGTACTTC | CASSPGTGQETQYF
TRBJ2-2 | TRBD2 | - | TRBV9 | TGTGCCAGCAGCGCACTAGCGGGAGGCGGGGAGCTGTTTTTT | CASSALAGGGELFF
TRBJ2-1 | - | - | TRBV27 | TGTGCCAGCAGTCCCAGCCGGGACTGGGGGAGTGAGGAGCAGTTCTTC | CASSPSRDWGSEEQFF
TRBJ1-1 | TRBD1 | - | TRBV5-4 | TGTGCCAGCAGCTTGGCCCCAGGGGGACACACTGAAGCTTTCTTT | CASSLAPGGHTEAFF
TRBJ2-3 | - | - | TRBV6-6 | TGTGCCAGCAGTCGAACCATCTTAGCAGGAGGAGATACGCAGTATTTT | CASSRTILAGGDTQYF
TRBJ2-7 | TRBD2 | - | TRBV5-1 | TGCGCCAGCAGCCCGACGGTAGCGGGTGGGAGCTCCTACGAGCAGTACTTC | CASSPTVAGGSSYEQYF
TRBJ1-3 | - | few | TRBV7-9 | TGTGCCAGCAGCTTAGCCTGGACAGCCGGAAACACCATATATTTT | CASSLAWTAGNTIYF
TRBJ1-3 | - | - | TRBV10-3 | TGTGCCATCACCGAGGGCTCTGGAAACACCATATATTTT | CAITEGSGNTIYF
TRBJ1-1 | - | - | TRBV11-3 | TGTGCCAGCAGCTTAGTTGGTACGACAGGGAACACTGAAGCTTTCTTT | CASSLVGTTGNTEAFF
TRBJ2-3 | TRBD2 | - | TRBV2 | TGTGCCAGCAGTCCGACTAGCGGGGACACAGATACGCAGTATTTT | CASSPTSGDTDTQYF
TRBJ2-3 | - | - | TRBV7-3 | TGTGCCAGCAGCCCCACGGACTACCCCACAGATACGCAGTATTTT | CASSPTDYPTDTQYF
TRBJ2-2 | TRBD1 | - | TRBV24-1 | TGTGCCACCAGTGACGTCGGACAGGGTGACACCGGGGAGCTGTTTTTT | CATSDVGQGDTGELFF
TRBJ1-1 | - | - | TRBV3-1/TRBV3-2 | TGTGCCAGCAGCCACGGGGGGATTAAGAACACTGAAGCTTTCTTT | CASSHGGIKNTEAFF
TRBJ2-7 | - | once | TRBV12-3/TRBV12-4 | TGTGCCAGCAGTTTTCGAGGAGGGGCCGAGCAGTACTTC | CASSFRGGAEQYF
TRBJ2-7 | - | few | TRBV11-2 | TGTGCCAGCAGCTTATCTATCGGAGACTACGAGCAGTACTTC | CASSLSIGDYEQYF